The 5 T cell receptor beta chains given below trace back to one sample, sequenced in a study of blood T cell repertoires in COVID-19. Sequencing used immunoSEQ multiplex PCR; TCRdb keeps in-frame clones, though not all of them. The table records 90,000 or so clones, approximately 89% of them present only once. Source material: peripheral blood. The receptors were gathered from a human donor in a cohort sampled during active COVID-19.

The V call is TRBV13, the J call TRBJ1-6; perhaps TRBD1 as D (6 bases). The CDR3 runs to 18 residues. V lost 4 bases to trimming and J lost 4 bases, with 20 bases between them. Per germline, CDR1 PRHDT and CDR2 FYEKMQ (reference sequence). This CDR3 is CASSYLLPVGGYNSPLHF. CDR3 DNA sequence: TGTGCCAGCAGCTATCTCCTACCAGTAGGGGGATATAATTCACCCCTCCACTTT.

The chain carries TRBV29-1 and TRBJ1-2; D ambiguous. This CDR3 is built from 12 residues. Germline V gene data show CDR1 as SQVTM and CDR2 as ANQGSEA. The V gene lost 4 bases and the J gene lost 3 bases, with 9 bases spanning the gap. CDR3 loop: CSVVGAYYGYTF. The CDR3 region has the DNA TGCAGCGTTGTAGGAGCTTACTATGGCTACACCTTC.

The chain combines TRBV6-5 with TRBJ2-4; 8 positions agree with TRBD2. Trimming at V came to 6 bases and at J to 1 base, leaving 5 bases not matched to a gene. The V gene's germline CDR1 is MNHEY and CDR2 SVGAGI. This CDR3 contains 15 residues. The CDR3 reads CASRPTSGAKNIQYF. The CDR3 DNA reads TGTGCCAGCAGGCCTACTAGCGGCGCCAAAAACATTCAGTACTTC.

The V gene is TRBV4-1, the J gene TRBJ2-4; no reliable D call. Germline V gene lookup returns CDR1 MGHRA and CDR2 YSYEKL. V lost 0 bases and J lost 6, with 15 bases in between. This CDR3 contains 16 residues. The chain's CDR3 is CASSQEGQQVANIQYF. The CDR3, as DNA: TGCGCCAGCAGCCAAGAGGGTCAGCAGGTTGCAAACATTCAGTACTTC.

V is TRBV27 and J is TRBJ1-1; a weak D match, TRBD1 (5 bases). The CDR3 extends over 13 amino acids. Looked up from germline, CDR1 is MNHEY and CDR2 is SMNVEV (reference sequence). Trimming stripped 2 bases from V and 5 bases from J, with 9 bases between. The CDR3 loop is CASSLAGGTEAFF. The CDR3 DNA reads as TGTGCCAGCAGTTTAGCGGGGGGGACTGAAGCTTTCTTT.